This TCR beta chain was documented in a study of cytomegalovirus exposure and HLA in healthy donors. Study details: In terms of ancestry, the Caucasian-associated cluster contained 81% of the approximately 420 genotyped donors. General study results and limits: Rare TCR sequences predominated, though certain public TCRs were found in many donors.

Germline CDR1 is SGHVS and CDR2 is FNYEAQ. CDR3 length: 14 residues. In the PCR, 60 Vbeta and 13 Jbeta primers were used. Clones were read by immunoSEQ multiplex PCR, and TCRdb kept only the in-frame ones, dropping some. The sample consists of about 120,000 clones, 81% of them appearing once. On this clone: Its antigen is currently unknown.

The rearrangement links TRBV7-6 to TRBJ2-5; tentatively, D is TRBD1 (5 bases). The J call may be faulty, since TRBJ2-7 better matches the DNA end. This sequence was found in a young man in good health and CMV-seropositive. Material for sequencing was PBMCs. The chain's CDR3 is CASSPGGAAVEQYF. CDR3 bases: TGTGCCAGCAGCCCGGGTGGGGCCGCGGTCGAGCAGTACTTC.